Listed here is a single TCR beta chain. Its matching antigen is unknown. This entry belongs to a study of regulatory T cells in long-lasting Graves disease. Findings of the study overall: Study was limited to peripheral blood, excluding thyroid tissue.

Researchers made TCR beta libraries by using iRepertoire HTBI primers and running Arm-PCR on CDR3 regions. Methods used by the authors: From all samples, identification returned 11 to 15 TRBJ and 60 or so TRBV segments. TCRdb called the multiplex PCR reads again in MiXCR, with one record for every CDR3 protein. TCRdb, not the authors, supplied the V and J calls. The table lists 350,000 to 500,000 distinct CDR3 sequences, roughly a fifth of them singletons. Noted time point: persistent/refractory GD, antithyroid drugs over 5 years with positive TRAb. The TCR library was made from RNA extracted from PBMCs. Per the germline V gene, CDR1 is KGHSH and CDR2 is LQKENI. This CDR3 is 14 amino acids long. V lost 6 bases, J lost 9 bases, and 14 bases stayed unmatched.

V gene TRBV18 combines with J gene TRBJ2-7; 7 bases map to TRBD2. The sample here was peripheral blood mononuclear cells (PBMCs), taken when the disease was refractory, from a patient treated with antithyroid drugs. The receptor was isolated from a female donor with Graves disease. This CDR3 is CASSPSGDLRGQYF. CDR3 nucleotide sequence: TGTGCCAGCTCGCCGAGCGGGGACCTTCGCGGGCAGTACTTC.